This T cell receptor (beta chain) came from a study of cytotoxic CD8 clonotypes in ibrutinib-treated CLL. Study information: In all, approximately ten patients were relapsed/refractory, approximately 15 were treatment-naive and 17 to 18 were IGHV unmutated.

As regards this clone: What it recognizes is unknown.

Study-level results: Clonality rose at ibrutinib response and fell back toward baseline at progression.

Approximately 2 micrograms of genomic DNA from cryopreserved PBMCs went into TCR beta libraries. Deep sequencing aimed at 1 in 200,000 to 1 in 1 million T cells' resolution. Data came from immunoSEQ multiplex PCR; TCRdb stores just in-frame clones and leaves some out. This sample has approximately 330,000 clones, with 70% to 80% found just once. Here the sequenced sample was PBMCs, taken before ibrutinib treatment. The receptor was isolated from a human donor with chronic lymphocytic leukemia.

CDR3 loop: CASRGSGGVWIGYTF. The DNA of the CDR3 is TGTGCCAGCAGGGGTTCCGGGGGCGTTTGGATTGGCTACACCTTC. The chain carries TRBV25-1 and TRBJ1-2; a weak D match, TRBD1 (6 bases). The germline gives CDR1 MGHDK, CDR2 SYGVNS. V was trimmed by 6 bases and J by 7 bases, leaving 21 bases between them. The CDR3 runs to 15 residues.